This T cell receptor beta chain appears in the sequencing data of a study of blood T cell repertoires in COVID-19 (dated by TCRdb to about 2020). About the full investigation: Collaborator samples came from the United States, Italy and Spain and covered acute and convalescent phases of COVID-19. Where HLA class I and class II types were available, the types were taken from metadata supplied by the sample provider, not from assay-based typing. The material from the prospective study consisted of cDNA or gDNA derived from T cells, B-cell-depleted T cells, or PBMCs. A freely available public database, intended as a resource for researchers studying the immune response to SARS-CoV-2, is where the repertoires were released. Samples were obtained from the ongoing ImmuneRACE study (first 160 participants) and from roughly 1,300 subjects provided by 6 global collaborators. Deeply sampled blood TCRbeta repertoires from subjects exposed to, actively infected with, or recovered from COVID-19 were included in the dataset. Sample metadata almost always included a de-identified subject ID, COVID-19 status, age in years and sex.

Collaborating institutions collected whole blood in K2EDTA tubes following their own protocols. Collaborator samples were shipped for TCRbeta analysis as frozen whole blood, isolated PBMCs, or DNA extracted from either sample type. The CDR3 has 14 amino acids, counting the end cysteine and phenylalanine. Of the read, only the CDR3 DNA is kept; its 42 bases are in frame from base 1. CDR1 is given as MDHEN and CDR2 as SYDVKM, both from the germline V gene. A distance of 13 bases separates the germline ends of V and J, which lose 5 bases and 2 bases respectively. As concerns this clone: Which antigen it targets is not known. Base qualities are missing; no much larger clone stands one base away.

Points the paper makes about the study in general: The quantity of clinical and demographic metadata differed by source and by participant and was supplied without curation.

The immunoSEQ Assay, a bias-controlled multiplex PCR, was used to amplify TCRbeta CDR3 regions from genomic DNA. Under the source paper's analysis protocol: The number of nucleated cells in each sample was estimated from the amplification of reference gene primers within the assay. Sequence reads were collapsed and filtered to measure the absolute abundance of every unique TCRbeta CDR3 rearrangement. Productive Simpson clonality was computed per sample as the square root of Simpson's diversity index over productive rearrangements. TCRdb holds this immuneACCESS table with in-frame rearrangements only. Some clones are missing; in checked studies, unresolved V genes explain under half, and the rest has no known cause. Clone size and V and J calls were adopted from that table, with D and trimming inferred from the DNA. The sample has more than 150,000 clones on record, less than 90% of them singletons. The ten largest clonotypes hold 4% of the sample.

This receptor was identified in a woman in her sixties or seventies with acute or convalescent COVID-19. The sequenced sample was peripheral blood. The chain is made from TRBV28 and TRBJ2-7; the D gene is perhaps TRBD2, on 7 matching bases. The CDR3 region has the sequence CASSPWGGTYEQYF. The bases are TGTGCCAGCAGTCCCTGGGGGGGCACCTACGAGCAGTACTTC.